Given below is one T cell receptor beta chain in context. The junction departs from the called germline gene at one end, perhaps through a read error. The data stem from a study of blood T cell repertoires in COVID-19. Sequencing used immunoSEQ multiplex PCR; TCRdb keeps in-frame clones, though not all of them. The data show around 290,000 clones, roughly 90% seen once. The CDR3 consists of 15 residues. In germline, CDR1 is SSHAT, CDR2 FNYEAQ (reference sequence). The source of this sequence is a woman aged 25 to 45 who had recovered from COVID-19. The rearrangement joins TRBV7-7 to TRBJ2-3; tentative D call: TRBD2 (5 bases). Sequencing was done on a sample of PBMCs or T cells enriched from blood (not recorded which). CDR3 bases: TGTGCTAGCAGCCCCACCCCACTAGACACAGATACGCAGTATTTT. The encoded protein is CASSPTPLDTDTQYF.